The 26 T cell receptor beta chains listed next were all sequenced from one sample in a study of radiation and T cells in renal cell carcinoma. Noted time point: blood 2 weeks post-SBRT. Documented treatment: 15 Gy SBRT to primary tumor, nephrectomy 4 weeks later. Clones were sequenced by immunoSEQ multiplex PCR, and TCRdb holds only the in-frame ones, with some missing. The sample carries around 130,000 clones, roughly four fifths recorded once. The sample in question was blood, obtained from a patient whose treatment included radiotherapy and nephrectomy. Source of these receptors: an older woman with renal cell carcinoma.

CDR3 DNA: TGTGCCTGGAGTCCTCCGGGTCCCACGGCGGCACCCCTCCACTTT. The encoded protein is CAWSPPGPTAAPLHF. The chain recombines TRBV30 with TRBJ1-6; no clear D. The CDR3 length is 15 residues. Germline CDR1 is GTSNPN and CDR2 is SVGIG (reference sequence). V shed 2 bases and J shed 11 bases, with 19 bases lying between them. The variable domain in full, completed from reference TRBV30 and TRBJ1-6, reads SQTIHQWPATLVQPVGSPLSLECTVEGTSNPNLYWYRQAAGRGLQLLFYSVGIGQISSEVPQNLSASRPQDRQFILSSKKLLLSDSGFYLCAWSPPGPTAAPLHFGNGTRLTVT.

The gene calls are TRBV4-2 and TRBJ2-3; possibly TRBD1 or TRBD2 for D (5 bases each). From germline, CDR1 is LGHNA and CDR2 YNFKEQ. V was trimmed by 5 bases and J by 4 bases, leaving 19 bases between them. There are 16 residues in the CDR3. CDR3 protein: CASSYSLGLAPDTQYF. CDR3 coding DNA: TGTGCCAGCAGCTATTCCCTGGGGCTAGCACCAGATACGCAGTATTTT.

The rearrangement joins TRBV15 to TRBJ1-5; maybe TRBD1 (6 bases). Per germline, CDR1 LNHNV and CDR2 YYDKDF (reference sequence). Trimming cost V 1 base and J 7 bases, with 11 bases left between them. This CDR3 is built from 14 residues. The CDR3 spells CATSRGGLEQPQHF. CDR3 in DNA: TGTGCCACCAGCAGAGGGGGGCTCGAACAGCCCCAGCATTTT.

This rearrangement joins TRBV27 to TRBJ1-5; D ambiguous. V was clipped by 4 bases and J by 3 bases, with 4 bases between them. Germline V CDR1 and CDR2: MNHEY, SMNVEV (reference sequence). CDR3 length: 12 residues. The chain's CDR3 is CASSSFNQPQHF. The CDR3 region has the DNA TGTGCCAGCAGTTCTTTCAATCAGCCCCAGCATTTT.

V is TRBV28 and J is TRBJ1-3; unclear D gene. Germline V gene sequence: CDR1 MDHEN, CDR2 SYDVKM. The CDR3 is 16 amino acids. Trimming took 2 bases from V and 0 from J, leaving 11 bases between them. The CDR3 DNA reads TGTGCCAGCAGTTTACCTAGGACGGTCTCTGGAAACACCATATATTTT. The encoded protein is CASSLPRTVSGNTIYF.

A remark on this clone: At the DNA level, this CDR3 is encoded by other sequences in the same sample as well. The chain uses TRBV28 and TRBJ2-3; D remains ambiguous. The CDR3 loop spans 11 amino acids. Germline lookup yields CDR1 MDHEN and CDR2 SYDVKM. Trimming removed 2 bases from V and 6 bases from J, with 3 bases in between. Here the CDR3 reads CASSLADTQYF. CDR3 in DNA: TGTGCCAGCAGTTTAGCGGATACGCAGTATTTT.

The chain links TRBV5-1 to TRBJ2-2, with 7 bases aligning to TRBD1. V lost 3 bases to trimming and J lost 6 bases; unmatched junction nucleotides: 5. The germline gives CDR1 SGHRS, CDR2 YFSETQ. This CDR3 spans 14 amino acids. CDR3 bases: TGCGCCAGCAGCTCGGGACAGTCGTCCGGGGAGCTGTTTTTT. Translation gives CASSSGQSSGELFF.

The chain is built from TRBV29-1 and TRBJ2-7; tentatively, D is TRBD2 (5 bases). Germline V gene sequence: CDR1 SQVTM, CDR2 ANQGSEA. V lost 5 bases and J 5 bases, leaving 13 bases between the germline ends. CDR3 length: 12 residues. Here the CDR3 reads CSVRDQRDEQYF. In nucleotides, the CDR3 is TGCAGCGTTCGTGACCAGAGGGACGAGCAGTACTTC.

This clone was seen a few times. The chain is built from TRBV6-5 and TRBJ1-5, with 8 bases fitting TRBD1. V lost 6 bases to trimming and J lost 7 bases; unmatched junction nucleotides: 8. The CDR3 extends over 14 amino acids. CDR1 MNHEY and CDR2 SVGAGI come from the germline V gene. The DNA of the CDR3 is TGTGCCAGCAGCACCAGGGGGCATGGCCAGCCCCAGCATTTT. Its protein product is CASSTRGHGQPQHF.

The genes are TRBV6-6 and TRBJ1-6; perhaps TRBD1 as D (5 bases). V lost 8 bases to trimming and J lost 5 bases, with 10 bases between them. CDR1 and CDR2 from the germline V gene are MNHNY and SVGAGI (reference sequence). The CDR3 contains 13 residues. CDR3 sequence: CASSGQNNSPLHF. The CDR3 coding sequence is TGTGCCAGCTCCGGACAAAATAATTCACCCCTCCACTTT.

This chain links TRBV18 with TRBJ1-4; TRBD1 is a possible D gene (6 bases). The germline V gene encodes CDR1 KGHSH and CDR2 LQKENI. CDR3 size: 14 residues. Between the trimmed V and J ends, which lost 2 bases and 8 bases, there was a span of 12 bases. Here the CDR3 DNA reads TGTGCCAGCTCACCAAACAGGGATTTAGAAAAACTGTTTTTT. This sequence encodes CASSPNRDLEKLFF.

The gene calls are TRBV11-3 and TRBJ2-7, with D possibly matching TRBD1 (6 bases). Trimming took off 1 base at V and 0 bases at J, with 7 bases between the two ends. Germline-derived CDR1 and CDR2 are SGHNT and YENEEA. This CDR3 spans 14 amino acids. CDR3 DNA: TGTGCCAGCAGCTTAGGGGGGCACTCCTACGAGCAGTACTTC. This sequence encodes CASSLGGHSYEQYF. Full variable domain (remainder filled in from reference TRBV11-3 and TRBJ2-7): EAGVVQSPRYKIIEKKQPVAFWCNPISGHNTLYWYLQNLGQGPELLIRYENEEAVDDSQLPKDRFSAERLKGVDSTLKIQPAELGDSAVYLCASSLGGHSYEQYFGPGTRLTVT.

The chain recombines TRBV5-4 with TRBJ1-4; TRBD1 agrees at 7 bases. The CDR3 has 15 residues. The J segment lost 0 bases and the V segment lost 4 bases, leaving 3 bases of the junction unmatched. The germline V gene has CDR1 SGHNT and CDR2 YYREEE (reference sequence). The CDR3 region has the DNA TGTGCCAGCAGCCCGCAGGGGGCAACTAATGAAAAACTGTTTTTT. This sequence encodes CASSPQGATNEKLFF.

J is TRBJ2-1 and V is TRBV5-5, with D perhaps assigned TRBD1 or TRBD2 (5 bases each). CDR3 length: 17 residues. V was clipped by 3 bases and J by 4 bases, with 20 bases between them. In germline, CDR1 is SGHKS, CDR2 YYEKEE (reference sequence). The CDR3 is CASSWGRGRVTYNEQFF. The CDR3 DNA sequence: TGTGCCAGCAGCTGGGGCCGGGGCAGGGTAACTTACAATGAGCAGTTCTTC.

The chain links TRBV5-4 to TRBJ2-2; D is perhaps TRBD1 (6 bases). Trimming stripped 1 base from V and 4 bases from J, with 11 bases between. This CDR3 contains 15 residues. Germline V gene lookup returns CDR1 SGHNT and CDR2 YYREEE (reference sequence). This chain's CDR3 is CASSLTGIGTGELFF. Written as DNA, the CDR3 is TGTGCCAGCAGCTTGACAGGGATAGGCACCGGGGAGCTGTTTTTT. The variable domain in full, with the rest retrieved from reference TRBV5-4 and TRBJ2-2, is ETGVTQSPTHLIKTRGQQVTLRCSSQSGHNTVSWYQQALGQGPQFIFQYYREEENGRGNFPPRFSGLQFPNYSSELNVNALELDDSALYLCASSLTGIGTGELFFGEGSRLTVL.

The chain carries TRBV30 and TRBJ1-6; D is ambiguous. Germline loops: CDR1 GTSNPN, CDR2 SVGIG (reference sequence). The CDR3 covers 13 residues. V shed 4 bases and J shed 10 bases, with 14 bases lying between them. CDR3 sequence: CAWTPGGGSPLHF. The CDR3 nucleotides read TGTGCCTGGACCCCGGGTGGTGGATCACCCCTCCACTTT.

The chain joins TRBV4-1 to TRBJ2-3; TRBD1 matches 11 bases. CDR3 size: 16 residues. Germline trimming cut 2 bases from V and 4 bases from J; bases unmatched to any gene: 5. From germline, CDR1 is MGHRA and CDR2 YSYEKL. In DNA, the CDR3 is TGCGCCAGCAGCCAAAATCCGGGACAGGGGGCAGATACGCAGTATTTT. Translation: CASSQNPGQGADTQYF.

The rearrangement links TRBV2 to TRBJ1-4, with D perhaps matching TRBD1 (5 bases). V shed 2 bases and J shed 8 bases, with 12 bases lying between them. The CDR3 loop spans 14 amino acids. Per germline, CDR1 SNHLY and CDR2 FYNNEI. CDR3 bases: TGTGCCAGCAGTGAATGGGGGTTCGGGGAAAAACTGTTTTTT. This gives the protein CASSEWGFGEKLFF.

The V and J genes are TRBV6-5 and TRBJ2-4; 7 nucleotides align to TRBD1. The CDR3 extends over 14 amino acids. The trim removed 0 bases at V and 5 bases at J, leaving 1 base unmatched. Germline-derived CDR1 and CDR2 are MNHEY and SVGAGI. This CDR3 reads CASSYSTGQNIQYF. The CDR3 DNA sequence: TGTGCCAGCAGTTACTCGACAGGGCAAAACATTCAGTACTTC.

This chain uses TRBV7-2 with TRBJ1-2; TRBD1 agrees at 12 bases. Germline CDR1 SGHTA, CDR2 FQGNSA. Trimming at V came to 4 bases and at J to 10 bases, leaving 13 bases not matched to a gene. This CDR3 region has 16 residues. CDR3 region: CASSSRPGQGAFFYTF. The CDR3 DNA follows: TGTGCCAGCAGCTCGAGGCCGGGACAGGGGGCCTTTTTCTACACCTTC.

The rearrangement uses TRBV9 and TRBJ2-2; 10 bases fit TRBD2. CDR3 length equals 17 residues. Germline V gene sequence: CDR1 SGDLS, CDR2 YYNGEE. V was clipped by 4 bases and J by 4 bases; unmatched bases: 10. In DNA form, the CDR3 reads TGTGCCAGCAGCCCACAATGGAGCGGGGGGGCCACCGGGGAGCTGTTTTTT. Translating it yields CASSPQWSGGATGELFF.

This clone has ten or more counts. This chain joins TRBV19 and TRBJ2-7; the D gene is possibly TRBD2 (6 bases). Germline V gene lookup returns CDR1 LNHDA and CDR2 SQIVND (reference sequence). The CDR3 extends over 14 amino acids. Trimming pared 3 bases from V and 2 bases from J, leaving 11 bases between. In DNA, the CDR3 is TGTGCCAGTAGTATTGGAGGGAAAACCTACGAGCAGTACTTC. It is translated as CASSIGGKTYEQYF.

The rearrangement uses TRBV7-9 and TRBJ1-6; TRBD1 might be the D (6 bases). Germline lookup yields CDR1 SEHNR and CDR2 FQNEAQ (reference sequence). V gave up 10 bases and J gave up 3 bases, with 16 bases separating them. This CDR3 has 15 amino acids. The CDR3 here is CAIKLDSLYNSPLHF. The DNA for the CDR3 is TGTGCCATAAAACTGGACAGTCTCTATAATTCACCCCTCCACTTT. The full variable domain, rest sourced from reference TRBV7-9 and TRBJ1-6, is DTGVSQNPRHKITKRGQNVTFRCDPISEHNRLYWYRQTLGQGPEFLTYFQNEAQLEKSRLLSDRFSAERPKGSFSTLEIQRTEQGDSAMYLCAIKLDSLYNSPLHFGNGTRLTVT.

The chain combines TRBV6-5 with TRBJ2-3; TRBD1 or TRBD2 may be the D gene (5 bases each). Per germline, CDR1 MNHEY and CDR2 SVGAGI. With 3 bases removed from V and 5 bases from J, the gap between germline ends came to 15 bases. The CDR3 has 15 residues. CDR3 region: CASSYSPEGRDTQYF. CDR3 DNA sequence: TGTGCCAGCAGTTATTCCCCAGAGGGGCGAGATACGCAGTATTTT.

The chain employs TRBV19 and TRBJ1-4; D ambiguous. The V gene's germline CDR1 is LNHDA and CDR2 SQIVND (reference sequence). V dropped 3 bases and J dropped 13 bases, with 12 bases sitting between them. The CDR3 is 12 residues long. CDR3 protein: CASSMSRPVLFF. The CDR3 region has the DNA TGTGCCAGTAGTATGAGCAGGCCGGTACTGTTTTTT.

The CDR3 region has the DNA TGCAGCGTTGTGGGAGGACAGACCTACGAGCAGTACTTC. It is translated as CSVVGGQTYEQYF. The rearrangement joins TRBV29-1 to TRBJ2-7, with D perhaps given as TRBD1 or TRBD2 (6 bases each). Germline assignment: CDR1 SQVTM and CDR2 ANQGSEA. CDR3 length: 13 amino acids. Trimming took off 4 bases at V and 2 bases at J, with 12 bases between the two ends.